These 2 T cell receptor beta chains came from one sample sequenced in a study of blood T cells in healthy people across ages. Together with a sample-barcoded 5' primer, a J-beta primer mix was included in a second PCR lasting about 6 to 11 cycles. MiXCR, applied by TCRdb to the 5' RACE reads, yields one record per CDR3 protein. The repertoire holds fewer than 1.5 million distinct CDR3 sequences, around 42% seen once, with roughly 7.9% in the top ten. The sample taken for sequencing was blood. The receptors here all came from a young woman in good health.

The CDR3 reads CASSTAGGHNEQFF. CDR3 coding DNA: TGTGCCAGCTCAACCGCAGGGGGCCACAATGAGCAGTTCTTC. The V and J genes are TRBV2 and TRBJ2-1; 8 nucleotides line up with TRBD1. The CDR3 spans 14 residues. Germline CDR1 reads SNHLY; CDR2 reads FYNNEI. The junction had 8 bases not matched to a gene; V was cut back by 8 bases and J by 5 bases.

The chain uses TRBV10-3 and TRBJ1-4; D ambiguous. Trimming cost V 6 bases and J 7 bases, with 12 bases left between them. CDR1 ENHRY and CDR2 SYGVKD come from the germline V gene. The CDR3 covers 13 residues. The CDR3 DNA reads as TGTGCCATCAGGTACCGGGAAGGTGAAAAACTGTTTTTT. Amino acids: CAIRYREGEKLFF.